Detailed here is one TCR beta chain. Its antigen is unidentified. Clones were sequenced by immunoSEQ multiplex PCR, and TCRdb holds only the in-frame ones, with some missing. The sample records about 110,000 clones, approximately 90% being singletons. The data were obtained in a study of PD-L1 blockade in urothelial cancer. Background on the study: Blood underwent analysis 3 weeks (second dose) and 6 weeks after treatment began. Blood-derived samples held a median 141,255 T cells. Study findings and constraints: Pretreatment TCR clonality in blood under the median foretold superior survival.

Regarding time point: peripheral blood 6 weeks after treatment start. Sequences were derived from PBMCs, sampled around atezolizumab (anti-PD-L1) treatment. The sequence derives from a man between 60 and 75 years old with urothelial cancer.

CDR3 nucleotides: TGTGCCAGCAGTATCAACAGGGTGGGGAACAATGAGCAGTTCTTC. The encoded protein is CASSINRVGNNEQFF. V gene TRBV6-4 combines with J gene TRBJ2-1, with a weak D call TRBD1 (6 bases). V was shortened by 5 bases and J by 5 bases, with 16 bases between the two germline ends. This CDR3 has 15 residues. CDR1 MRHNA and CDR2 SNTAGT come from the germline V gene.